The 23 T cell receptor beta chains below come from one sample, sequenced in a study of T cells in localized non-small cell lung cancer. Data came from immunoSEQ multiplex PCR; TCRdb stores just in-frame clones and leaves some out. This sample yields about 18,000 clones, of which more than 85% are seen a single time; approximately 3.7% belongs to the top ten. Sequencing used peripheral blood, obtained before any cancer treatment. These receptors were collected from an older male donor with stage II squamous cell lung carcinoma.

The gene calls are TRBV19 and TRBJ1-5; D not resolved. Trimming took off 4 bases at V and 0 bases at J, with 10 bases between the two ends. CDR3 size: 15 residues. Germline CDR1 reads LNHDA; CDR2 reads SQIVND (reference sequence). CDR3 region: CASSKESYSNQPQHF. CDR3 DNA sequence: TGTGCCAGTAGTAAAGAGTCGTATAGCAATCAGCCCCAGCATTTT. Full variable domain (remainder filled in from reference TRBV19 and TRBJ1-5): DGGITQSPKYLFRKEGQNVTLSCEQNLNHDAMYWYRQDPGQGLRLIYYSQIVNDFQKGDIAEGYSVSREKKESFPLTVTSAQKNPTAFYLCASSKESYSNQPQHFGDGTRLSIL.

The chain is built from TRBV30 and TRBJ2-3; TRBD2 agrees at 8 bases. Germline CDR1 reads GTSNPN; CDR2 reads SVGIG (reference sequence). The V and J ends lost 2 bases and 4 bases, in that order; junction bases with no gene match: 5. The CDR3 spans 14 residues. In nucleotides, the CDR3 is TGTGCCTGGAGTACAGCGGGAGCCTCAGATACGCAGTATTTT. Translation gives CAWSTAGASDTQYF.

CDR3 in DNA: TGTGCCAGCAGCACCCTAGGGGCAGATACGCAGTATTTT. Protein product: CASSTLGADTQYF. The V gene is TRBV11-2, the J gene TRBJ2-3, with a tentative D call TRBD1 (5 bases). This CDR3 contains 13 residues. Deletions cut 5 bases from V and 4 bases from J, with 10 bases between. Germline V gene sequence: CDR1 SGHAT, CDR2 FQNNGV.

This chain links TRBV7-8 with TRBJ2-7, with no clear D. Germline loops: CDR1 SGHVS, CDR2 FQNEAQ. The CDR3 covers 14 residues. V lost 5 bases and J lost 0, with 11 bases in between. CDR3 coding DNA: TGTGCCAGCAGCCGCACAGAGAGCTCCTACGAGCAGTACTTC. Its protein is CASSRTESSYEQYF.

This clone was picked up a small number of times. The rearrangement joins TRBV28 to TRBJ1-2; D gene unclear. Germline V gene sequence: CDR1 MDHEN, CDR2 SYDVKM. The V gene lost 4 bases and the J gene lost 4 bases, with 13 bases spanning the gap. CDR3 length equals 14 residues. DNA of the CDR3: TGTGCCAGCAGTTCGTCTGGACGTCTCTATGGCTACACCTTC. It encodes CASSSSGRLYGYTF.

The CDR3 loop reads CASSPSDSGNTIYF. The CDR3 coding sequence is TGTGCCAGCTCCCCGAGCGACTCTGGAAACACCATATATTTT. The gene calls are TRBV18 and TRBJ1-3; no reliable D call. The CDR3 sequence is 14 residues long. CDR1 KGHSH and CDR2 LQKENI come from the germline V gene. With 6 bases removed from V and 0 bases from J, the gap between germline ends came to 9 bases.

The chain recombines TRBV5-1 with TRBJ2-7; 8 nucleotides agree with TRBD2. The germline gives CDR1 SGHRS, CDR2 YFSETQ. V dropped 2 bases and J dropped 1; count of bases not matched to a gene: 20. This CDR3 contains 20 residues. The CDR3 bases are TGCGCCAGCAGCTTTGGGAGGGAAAGCGGGAGCGCCACAGTTTCCTACGAGCAGTACTTC. Encoded protein: CASSFGRESGSATVSYEQYF. Variable domain in full (rest from reference TRBV5-1 and TRBJ2-7): KAGVTQTPRYLIKTRGQQVTLSCSPISGHRSVSWYQQTPGQGLQFLFEYFSETQRNKGNFPGRFSGRQFSNSRSEMNVSTLELGDSALYLCASSFGRESGSATVSYEQYFGPGTRLTVT.

In DNA, the CDR3 is TGTGCCAGCAGTGGTGGGACTAGCGGTCCCCTAAACTCCTACGAGCAGTACTTC. Amino acid sequence: CASSGGTSGPLNSYEQYF. The chain employs TRBV6-1 and TRBJ2-7; 11 bases are shared with TRBD2. The CDR3 extends over 18 amino acids. The V gene's germline CDR1 is MNHNS and CDR2 SASEGT. Trimming removed 4 bases from V and 0 bases from J; junction bases left unmatched: 11.

This chain links TRBV15 with TRBJ2-7; tentative D call: TRBD2 (6 bases). V lost 1 base to trimming and J lost 0 bases, with 16 bases between them. The length of the CDR3 is 17 residues. Germline values: CDR1 LNHNV, CDR2 YYDKDF (reference sequence). The CDR3 sequence: CATSRARGTFSSYEQYF. The CDR3 bases are TGTGCCACCAGCAGAGCCCGGGGGACTTTTAGCTCCTACGAGCAGTACTTC.

The chain joins TRBV7-6 to TRBJ2-7; 14 bases are shared with TRBD2. Trimming cost V 4 bases and J 6 bases; bases outside gene matches: 8. Germline V gives CDR1 SGHVS, CDR2 FNYEAQ. The CDR3 spans 16 residues. DNA for the CDR3: TGTGCCAGCAGCTCGGGACTAGCGGGAGAAAAGGGCGAGCAGTACTTC. Its translation: CASSSGLAGEKGEQYF.

The chain uses TRBV9 and TRBJ2-3; 7 bases match TRBD2. V trimming: 0 bases; J trimming: 4 bases; junction bases outside the gene matches: 8. Germline V gene lookup returns CDR1 SGDLS and CDR2 YYNGEE. This CDR3 comprises 16 residues. The chain's CDR3 is CASSVVWREPPDTQYF. The CDR3 bases are TGTGCCAGCAGCGTAGTTTGGCGGGAGCCCCCAGATACGCAGTATTTT.

The chain employs TRBV7-3 and TRBJ2-7; no reliable D call. The germline gives CDR1 SGHTA, CDR2 FQGTGA. V was shortened by 5 bases and J by 3 bases, with 11 bases between the two germline ends. The CDR3 totals 13 residues. CDR3 loop: CASSQPIRYEQYF. The CDR3 region has the DNA TGTGCCAGCAGCCAACCGATCCGCTACGAGCAGTACTTC.

The chain carries TRBV5-1 and TRBJ2-2; D is undetermined. This CDR3 has 13 residues. The germline gives CDR1 SGHRS, CDR2 YFSETQ. Trimming took off 4 bases at V and 6 bases at J, with 10 bases between the two ends. Here the CDR3 reads CASSPWVSGELFF. The CDR3, as DNA: TGCGCCAGCAGCCCTTGGGTCTCCGGGGAGCTGTTTTTT.

The chain's CDR3 is CASSYSSGGKLFF. CDR3 bases: TGTGCCAGCAGTTACTCGTCGGGCGGAAAACTGTTTTTT. The V call is TRBV6-5, the J call TRBJ2-2; D is undetermined. The DNA end is a closer match to TRBJ1-4, so the J assignment may be wrong. The CDR3 runs 13 residues. The germline V gene has CDR1 MNHEY and CDR2 SVGAGI.

The chain links TRBV2 to TRBJ2-5; no reliable D call. Germline CDR1 is SNHLY and CDR2 is FYNNEI. The V end was cut by 0 bases, the J end by 5 bases, with 13 bases between. The CDR3 contains 15 residues. The CDR3 spells CASSEASDARETQYF. DNA of the CDR3: TGTGCCAGCAGTGAAGCCTCGGACGCGAGGGAGACCCAGTACTTC.

V is TRBV2 and J is TRBJ2-1; D is uncertain. Trimming left V 2 bases short and J 5 bases short, with 10 bases between. Germline V gene lookup returns CDR1 SNHLY and CDR2 FYNNEI. There are 14 residues in the CDR3. Written as DNA, the CDR3 is TGTGCCAGCAGTGAAATGTCCCTCCACAATGAGCAGTTCTTC. Residues: CASSEMSLHNEQFF.

The gene calls are TRBV9 and TRBJ2-5, with TRBD2 matching 10 bases. This CDR3 has 16 residues. CDR1 is SGDLS, CDR2 YYNGEE, per germline. With 1 base clipped from V and 5 bases from J, the junction kept 8 bases outside the gene matches. The CDR3 reads CASSVLAGGVGETQYF. CDR3 nucleotides: TGTGCCAGCAGCGTATTAGCGGGAGGAGTCGGGGAGACCCAGTACTTC.

The chain has TRBV5-1 and TRBJ2-5; 12 nucleotides align to TRBD2. Germline values: CDR1 SGHRS, CDR2 YFSETQ. This CDR3 spans 15 amino acids. V dropped 5 bases and J dropped 5; count of bases not matched to a gene: 7. This chain's CDR3 is CASRTTSGSMETQYF. For the CDR3, the DNA is TGCGCCAGCAGAACGACTAGCGGGAGTATGGAGACCCAGTACTTC.

The rearrangement joins TRBV19 to TRBJ1-5; 9 bases are shared with TRBD1. This CDR3 has 15 residues. Germline CDR1 LNHDA, CDR2 SQIVND (reference sequence). The trim removed 7 bases at V and 5 bases at J, leaving 9 bases unmatched. CDR3 sequence: CASKDTGGEHQPQHF. The CDR3 DNA is TGTGCCAGTAAGGATACAGGGGGCGAGCATCAGCCCCAGCATTTT.

V usage is TRBV5-6 and J usage is TRBJ2-7, with TRBD2 matching 8 bases. The ends lost 7 bases at V and 3 bases at J; junction bases unmatched: 9. CDR1 is SGHDT, CDR2 YYEEEE, per germline. The CDR3 runs to 14 residues. The CDR3 coding sequence is TGTGCCAGCGAAGGGGCGCGGGGGGTCTACGAGCAGTACTTC. It translates to CASEGARGVYEQYF.

This chain connects TRBV7-9 to TRBJ2-4; D remains ambiguous. Germline V gene lookup returns CDR1 SEHNR and CDR2 FQNEAQ (reference sequence). The CDR3 has 15 residues. The germline V and J ends were trimmed by 3 bases and 0 bases, with 9 bases remaining between them. CDR3 region: CASSFLVGAKNIQYF. The DNA for the CDR3 is TGTGCCAGCAGCTTTCTCGTGGGAGCCAAAAACATTCAGTACTTC.

This chain links TRBV6-5 with TRBJ2-7; D is undetermined. Germline assignment: CDR1 MNHEY and CDR2 SVGAGI. This CDR3 has 12 residues. Trimming left V 6 bases short and J 2 bases short, with 8 bases between. The CDR3 loop is CASRSGAYEQYF. The DNA of the CDR3 is TGTGCCAGCAGATCCGGAGCCTACGAGCAGTACTTC.

V gene TRBV5-6 combines with J gene TRBJ2-3, with a possible D match to TRBD2 (6 bases). Trimming took 0 bases from V and 2 from J, leaving 10 bases between them. Germline loops: CDR1 SGHDT, CDR2 YYEEEE. The CDR3 spans 15 residues. CDR3 amino acids: CASSLVVAVTDTQYF. For the CDR3, the DNA is TGTGCCAGCAGCTTGGTGGTAGCGGTCACAGATACGCAGTATTTT.